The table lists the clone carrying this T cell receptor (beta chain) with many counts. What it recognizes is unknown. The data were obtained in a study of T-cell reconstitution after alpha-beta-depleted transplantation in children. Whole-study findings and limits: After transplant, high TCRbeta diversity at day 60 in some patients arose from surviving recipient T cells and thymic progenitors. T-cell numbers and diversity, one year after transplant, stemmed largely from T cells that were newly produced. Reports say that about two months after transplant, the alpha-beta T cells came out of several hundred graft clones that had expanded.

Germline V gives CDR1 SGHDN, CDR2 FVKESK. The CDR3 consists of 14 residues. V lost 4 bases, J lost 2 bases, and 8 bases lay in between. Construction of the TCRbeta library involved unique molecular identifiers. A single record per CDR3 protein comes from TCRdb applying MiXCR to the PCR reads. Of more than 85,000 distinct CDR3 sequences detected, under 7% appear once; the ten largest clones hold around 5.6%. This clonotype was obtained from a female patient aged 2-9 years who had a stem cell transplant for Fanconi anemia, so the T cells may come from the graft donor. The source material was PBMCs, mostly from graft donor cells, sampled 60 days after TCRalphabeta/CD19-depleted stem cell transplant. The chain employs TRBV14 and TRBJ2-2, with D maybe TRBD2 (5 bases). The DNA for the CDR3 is TGTGCCAGCAGCCGGACTGTTAACACCGGGGAGCTGTTTTTT. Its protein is CASSRTVNTGELFF.